This section outlines one TCR beta chain sequence together with its context. The data derive from a study of shared T cell receptors in the human thymus. CDR1 is LGHNT, CDR2 FRNRAP, per germline. This CDR3 spans 19 amino acids. V trimming: 0 bases; J trimming: 3 bases; junction bases outside the gene matches: 16. The data were produced by immunoSEQ multiplex PCR, yet TCRdb's version contains in-frame clones alone and is incomplete. This sample has fewer than 700,000 clones; 88% occur once, and the top ten carry 0.01%. In addition, the sample was reused for a study of human thymus T cells.

The rearrangement joins TRBV12-5 to TRBJ1-1; 7 bases map to TRBD1. Sequencing was performed on thymocytes. The source of this sequence is a boy less than two years old with a congenital heart defect. CDR3 nucleotides: TGTGCTAGTGGTTTGGTATTTGGCCGCAGGGGGGTCCCGGACACTGAAGCTTTCTTT. Translated: CASGLVFGRRGVPDTEAFF.